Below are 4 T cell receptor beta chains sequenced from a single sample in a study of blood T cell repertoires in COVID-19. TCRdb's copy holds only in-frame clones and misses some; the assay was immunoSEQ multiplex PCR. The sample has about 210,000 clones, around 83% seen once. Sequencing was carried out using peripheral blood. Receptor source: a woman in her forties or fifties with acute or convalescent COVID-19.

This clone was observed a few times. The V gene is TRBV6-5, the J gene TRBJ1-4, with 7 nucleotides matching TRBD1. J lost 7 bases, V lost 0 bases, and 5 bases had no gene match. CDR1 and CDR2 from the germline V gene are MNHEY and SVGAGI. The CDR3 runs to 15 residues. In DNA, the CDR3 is TGTGCCAGCAGTTACTCGACAGGGCGGGGTGAAAAACTGTTTTTT. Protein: CASSYSTGRGEKLFF.

CDR3 DNA: TGTGCCAGCGGAAGGGGTCAGGGTACGCAGTATTTT. Protein sequence: CASGRGQGTQYF. The chain has TRBV27 and TRBJ2-3, with TRBD1 as a possible D gene (5 bases). The CDR3 is made up of 12 amino acids. In germline, CDR1 is MNHEY, CDR2 SMNVEV (reference sequence). Trimming cost V 8 bases and J 8 bases, with 14 bases left between them.

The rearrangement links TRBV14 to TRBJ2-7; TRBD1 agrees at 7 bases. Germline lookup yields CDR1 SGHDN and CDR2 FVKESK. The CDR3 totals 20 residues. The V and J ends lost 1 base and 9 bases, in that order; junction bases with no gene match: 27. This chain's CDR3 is CASSQASGGLWDSGGYGQYF. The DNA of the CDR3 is TGTGCCAGCAGCCAAGCCTCCGGCGGGCTCTGGGACAGTGGTGGATATGGGCAGTACTTC.

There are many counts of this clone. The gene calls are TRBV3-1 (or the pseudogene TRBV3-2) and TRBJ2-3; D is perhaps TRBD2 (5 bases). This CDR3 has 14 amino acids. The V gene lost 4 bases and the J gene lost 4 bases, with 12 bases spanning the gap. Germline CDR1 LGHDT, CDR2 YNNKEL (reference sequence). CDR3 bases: TGTGCCAGCAGCCCGGGATTCCAGTCAGATACGCAGTATTTT. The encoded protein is CASSPGFQSDTQYF.